The rows below give T cell receptor beta chains drawn from one sample of a study of CD8+ T cells in alopecia areata. TCRdb keeps only in-frame clones here, not all; method: immunoSEQ multiplex PCR. The sample lists 190,000 or so clones, over 45% occurring once. Sequencing used CD4+ T cells sorted from blood, obtained at week 24, from a patient treated with tofacitinib. The origin of the receptors is a human donor with alopecia areata. Both conserved end residues are part of each CDR3. D genes are given only for firm matches. A clone size is listed for some rows: how often the clone was seen (once, few, many), or a class if it is expanded.

J: TRBJ2-3
V: TRBV7-3
D: .
size: .
DNA: TGTGCCAGCAGCTTCGGTGGGCCGTCGTACACAGATACGCAGTATTTT
CDR3: CASSFGGPSYTDTQYF

J: TRBJ1-2
V: TRBV7-2
D: .
size: .
DNA: TGTGCCAGCAGCTTAGGACAGACCTATGGCTACACCTTC
CDR3: CASSLGQTYGYTF

J: TRBJ2-7
V: TRBV29-1
D: .
size: few
DNA: TGCAGCACGACTCGAAATGGCTACGAGCAGTACTTC
CDR3: CSTTRNGYEQYF

J: TRBJ2-4
V: TRBV27
D: TRBD2
size: .
DNA: TGTGCCAGCACCTCTAGCGGGACAACGGACATTCAGTACTTC
CDR3: CASTSSGTTDIQYF

J: TRBJ2-1
V: TRBV2
D: .
size: .
DNA: TGTGCCAGCAGCAAAAACCCCATCGAGGATGGTTTCTTC
CDR3: CASSKNPIEDGFF

J: TRBJ2-7
V: TRBV5-1
D: .
size: .
DNA: TGCGCCAGCAGCTTGGTTTCAGAGAACTACGAGCAGTACTTC
CDR3: CASSLVSENYEQYF

J: TRBJ2-2
V: TRBV29-1
D: TRBD2
size: few
DNA: TGCAGCGTTGGATCAGCGGGGGTAGACACCGGGGAGCTGTTTTTT
CDR3: CSVGSAGVDTGELFF

J: TRBJ2-1
V: TRBV7-2
D: TRBD2
size: .
DNA: TGTGCCAGCAGCTCAAATCGGGGACTAGGTCTTAATGAGCAGTTCTTC
CDR3: CASSSNRGLGLNEQFF

J: TRBJ2-2
V: TRBV29-1
D: .
size: .
DNA: TGCAGCGCGTGGGACCGAGGGACCGGGGAGCTGTTTTTT
CDR3: CSAWDRGTGELFF

J: TRBJ2-2
V: TRBV7-3
D: .
size: .
DNA: TGTGCCAGCAGCTTAACGTCGGCAGGGTGGACCACCGGGGAGCTGTTTTTT
CDR3: CASSLTSAGWTTGELFF

J: TRBJ1-2
V: TRBV27
D: .
size: .
DNA: TGTGCCAGCAGTCGGCAACCAAACTATGGCTACACCTTC
CDR3: CASSRQPNYGYTF

J: TRBJ2-3
V: TRBV14
D: .
size: few
DNA: TGTGCCAGCAGCCCATACCCAGATACGCAGTATTTT
CDR3: CASSPYPDTQYF

J: TRBJ1-6
V: TRBV6-5
D: .
size: .
DNA: TGTGCCAGCAGTTTAACCTTCGGAGCGGATTCACCCCTCCACTTT
CDR3: CASSLTFGADSPLHF

J: TRBJ1-6
V: TRBV27
D: .
size: .
DNA: TGTGCCAGCAGTCGCACCACGAAAAGCTCCTATAATTCACCCCTCCACTTT
CDR3: CASSRTTKSSYNSPLHF

J: TRBJ2-4
V: TRBV5-6
D: .
size: .
DNA: TGTGCCAGCAGCTCCCCTATGGCAGCCAAAAACATTCAGTACTTC
CDR3: CASSSPMAAKNIQYF

J: TRBJ2-5
V: TRBV5-4
D: TRBD2
size: .
DNA: TGTGCCAGCAGCTTTGGGACTACCCAAGAGACCCAGTACTTC
CDR3: CASSFGTTQETQYF

J: TRBJ1-1
V: TRBV30
D: .
size: .
DNA: TGTGCCTGGAGTCCAAGGAGGGAAACTGAAGCTTTCTTT
CDR3: CAWSPRRETEAFF

J: TRBJ1-2
V: TRBV5-6
D: .
size: .
DNA: TGTGCCAGCAGCTTGTTCAGCCCTAATGGCTACACCTTC
CDR3: CASSLFSPNGYTF

J: TRBJ2-7
V: TRBV25-1
D: TRBD2
size: .
DNA: TGTGCCAGCAGTGAATTTGGGACTAGGAACGAGCAGTACTTC
CDR3: CASSEFGTRNEQYF

J: TRBJ2-7
V: TRBV6-6
D: TRBD2
size: .
DNA: TGTGCCAGCAGGACTAGCGGGGGTTTATACGAGCAGTACTTC
CDR3: CASRTSGGLYEQYF

J: TRBJ2-1
V: TRBV29-1
D: .
size: .
DNA: TGCAGCGCCGCACGATGGAGTAACTACAATGAGCAGTTCTTC
CDR3: CSAARWSNYNEQFF

J: TRBJ2-7
V: TRBV15
D: .
size: .
DNA: TGTGCCACCAGCAGAGACGGATCTAGCCCCCACGAGCAGTACTTC
CDR3: CATSRDGSSPHEQYF

J: TRBJ2-5
V: TRBV5-4
D: .
size: .
DNA: TGTGCCAGCAGCTTGGTAGGACTAGAGACCCAGTACTTC
CDR3: CASSLVGLETQYF

J: TRBJ2-3
V: TRBV2
D: .
size: .
DNA: TGTGCCAGCAGGTTTGGGGCAGATACGCAGTATTTT
CDR3: CASRFGADTQYF

J: TRBJ1-2
V: TRBV9
D: TRBD1
size: .
DNA: TGTGCCAGCAGCTCGGGACAGGTAGATCAGAGATGGTATGGCTACACCTTC
CDR3: CASSSGQVDQRWYGYTF

J: TRBJ2-7
V: TRBV19
D: TRBD1
size: few
DNA: TGTGCCAGTAGTTCTTACTCGACAGGGCCCTACGAGCAGTACTTC
CDR3: CASSSYSTGPYEQYF

J: TRBJ2-3
V: TRBV15
D: TRBD1
size: .
DNA: TGTGCCATCTCGGGAGGACAGGGGACGGGAGATACGCAGTATTTT
CDR3: CAISGGQGTGDTQYF

J: TRBJ1-1
V: TRBV29-1
D: .
size: few
DNA: TGCAGCGTTGAAAAACAGGGGAACACTGAAGCTTTCTTT
CDR3: CSVEKQGNTEAFF

J: TRBJ2-5
V: TRBV2
D: .
size: .
DNA: TGTGCCAGCAGTGATGGAGCGCTTCAAGAGACCCAGTACTTC
CDR3: CASSDGALQETQYF

J: TRBJ2-5
V: TRBV7-2
D: TRBD1
size: .
DNA: TGTGCCAGCAGCACCGCGGACAGGCAAGAGACCCAGTACTTC
CDR3: CASSTADRQETQYF

J: TRBJ1-2
V: TRBV19
D: TRBD1
size: .
DNA: TGTGCGACAGGGTATGGCTACACCTTC
CDR3: CATGYGYTF

J: TRBJ2-1
V: TRBV29-1
D: .
size: .
DNA: TGCAGCCCTATAAAGGAGGACAATGAGCAGTTCTTC
CDR3: CSPIKEDNEQFF

J: TRBJ2-3
V: TRBV30
D: TRBD1
size: few
DNA: TGTGCCTGGAGTCATCCGGGACAGGGTGAAGATACGCAGTATTTT
CDR3: CAWSHPGQGEDTQYF

J: TRBJ1-1
V: TRBV7-3
D: .
size: .
DNA: TGTGCCAGCAGCTTAACCTGGAACACTGAAGCTTTCTTT
CDR3: CASSLTWNTEAFF

J: TRBJ2-5
V: TRBV5-4
D: TRBD2
size: few
DNA: TGTGCCGGCGGGGGACAAGAGACCCAGTACTTC
CDR3: CAGGGQETQYF

J: TRBJ1-1
V: TRBV23-1
D: .
size: .
DNA: TGCGCCAGCAGTCAATCGGGCTGGGCCACTGAAGCTTTCTTT
CDR3: CASSQSGWATEAFF

J: TRBJ2-7
V: TRBV29-1
D: TRBD2
size: many
DNA: TGCAGCGTTGGCAAGGGAGGGGATTACGAGCAGTACTTC
CDR3: CSVGKGGDYEQYF

J: TRBJ2-7
V: TRBV29-1
D: TRBD2
size: .
DNA: TGCAGCGTTCGCCGGGGGCTAGCGGGTTCCTACGAGCAGTACTTC
CDR3: CSVRRGLAGSYEQYF

J: TRBJ1-5
V: TRBV5-1
D: .
size: few
DNA: TGCGCCAGCAGCTTGTATTGGGGAGAAGGACAGCCCCAGCATTTT
CDR3: CASSLYWGEGQPQHF

J: TRBJ2-7
V: TRBV7-2
D: TRBD2
size: few
DNA: TGTGCCAGCAGCCCGCAAGCGGGGGGTGGCACCTACGAGCAGTACTTC
CDR3: CASSPQAGGGTYEQYF

J: TRBJ1-3
V: TRBV6-6
D: .
size: .
DNA: TGTGCCAGCAGGGCTACTAAAGGTGGAAACACCATATATTTT
CDR3: CASRATKGGNTIYF

J: TRBJ2-1
V: TRBV4-2
D: .
size: .
DNA: TGTGCCAGCAGCCGGAGACTAGGGGATGAGCAGTTCTTC
CDR3: CASSRRLGDEQFF

J: TRBJ1-2
V: TRBV5-1
D: .
size: .
DNA: TGCGCCAGCAGCTTGGGGGGCCAAGTCTACACCTTC
CDR3: CASSLGGQVYTF

J: TRBJ2-5
V: TRBV10-3
D: TRBD1
size: .
DNA: TGTGCCATCAGTGAGTTGAGGGGGCGTGAAGAGACCCAGTACTTC
CDR3: CAISELRGREETQYF

J: TRBJ2-5
V: TRBV5-1
D: .
size: .
DNA: TGCGCCAGCAGCTTGAACGTCGCAGAGACCCAGTACTTC
CDR3: CASSLNVAETQYF

J: TRBJ2-5
V: TRBV5-4
D: TRBD1
size: .
DNA: TGTGCCAGCAGCAGGAACAGGGGTGCTGAGACCCAGTACTTC
CDR3: CASSRNRGAETQYF

J: TRBJ2-5
V: TRBV9
D: .
size: few
DNA: TGTGCCAGCAGCGGAGGCACACTCAACCAAGAGACCCAGTACTTC
CDR3: CASSGGTLNQETQYF

J: TRBJ1-2
V: TRBV30
D: TRBD1
size: few
DNA: TGTGCCTGGAGTACGACAGGGGAAGCAGCTAACTATGGCTACACCTTC
CDR3: CAWSTTGEAANYGYTF

J: TRBJ2-7
V: TRBV2
D: .
size: few
DNA: TGTGCCAGCAGTGGGACGGGGCCCTACGAGCAGTACTTC
CDR3: CASSGTGPYEQYF

J: TRBJ2-3
V: TRBV14
D: TRBD1
size: .
DNA: TGTGCCAGCAGCCGAAAAGTCAGGGGGTATACAGATACGCAGTATTTT
CDR3: CASSRKVRGYTDTQYF

J: TRBJ2-7
V: TRBV20-1
D: .
size: .
DNA: TGCAGTGCTAGTCACGGCTACGAGCAGTACTTC
CDR3: CSASHGYEQYF

J: TRBJ2-5
V: TRBV29-1
D: .
size: .
DNA: TGCAGCGTTGAATTTTCGAGTGTAAGGGAGACCCAGTACTTC
CDR3: CSVEFSSVRETQYF

J: TRBJ2-3
V: TRBV4-3
D: TRBD2
size: .
DNA: TGCGCCAGCAGCCCGACTAGCGGGGTTTTAGATACGCAGTATTTT
CDR3: CASSPTSGVLDTQYF

J: TRBJ2-3
V: TRBV5-6
D: TRBD1
size: .
DNA: TGTGCCAGCACGCCCCGGGACAGGGTCACAGATACGCAGTATTTT
CDR3: CASTPRDRVTDTQYF